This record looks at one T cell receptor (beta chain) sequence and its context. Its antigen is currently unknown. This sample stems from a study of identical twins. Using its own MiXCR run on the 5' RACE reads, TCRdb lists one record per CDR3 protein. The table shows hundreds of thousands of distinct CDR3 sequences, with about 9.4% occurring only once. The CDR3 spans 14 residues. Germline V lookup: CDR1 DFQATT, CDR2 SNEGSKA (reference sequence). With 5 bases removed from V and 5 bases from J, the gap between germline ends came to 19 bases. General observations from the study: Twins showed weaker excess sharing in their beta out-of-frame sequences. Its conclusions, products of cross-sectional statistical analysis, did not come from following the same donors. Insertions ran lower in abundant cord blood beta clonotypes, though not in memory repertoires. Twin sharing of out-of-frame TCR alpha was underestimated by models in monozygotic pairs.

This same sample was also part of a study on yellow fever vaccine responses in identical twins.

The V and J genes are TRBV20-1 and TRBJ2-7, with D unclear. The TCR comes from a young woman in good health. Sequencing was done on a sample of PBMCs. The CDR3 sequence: CSAGRYRTANEQYF. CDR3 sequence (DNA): TGCAGTGCTGGAAGATATCGGACCGCCAACGAGCAGTACTTC.